A single sample gave rise to the 24 T cell receptor beta chains below, sequenced in a study of T-cell memory formation after mild COVID-19. TCRdb recomputed calls from the 5' RACE reads with MiXCR, one row per CDR3 protein. This sample has hundreds of thousands of distinct CDR3 sequences, with less than 20% found just once. The sample comprised PBMCs or a T cell subset sorted from them (not recorded which). The receptor source for this set is a man younger than 35 who had mild COVID-19 (a few samples of this study predate the infection). Cell type and time point are not known.

This clonotype has a handful of counts. The chain links TRBV6-2 or TRBV6-3 to TRBJ2-3, with 8 bases aligning to TRBD1. There are 14 residues in the CDR3. CDR1 and CDR2 from the germline V gene are MNHEY and SVGEGT. J lost 1 base, V lost 10 bases, and 7 bases had no gene match. CDR3 amino acids: CATQGARGTDTQYF. CDR3 nucleotides: TGTGCCACCCAGGGGGCGCGAGGCACAGATACGCAGTATTTT.

This clonotype was counted once. The chain has TRBV4-3 and TRBJ1-5; no firm D call. The CDR3 covers 14 residues. V lost 4 bases and J lost 4, with 11 bases in between. The germline CDR1 and CDR2 sequences are LGHNA and YSLEER. The CDR3, as DNA: TGCGCCAGCAGCCGCGGACTGCTAAATCAGCCCCAGCATTTT. This sequence encodes CASSRGLLNQPQHF.

V usage is TRBV7-9 and J usage is TRBJ1-1; 10 positions match TRBD1. V gave up 6 bases and J gave up 4 bases; unmatched junction bases: 5. Germline V gives CDR1 SEHNR, CDR2 FQNEAQ (reference sequence). The CDR3 runs 14 residues. The CDR3 region has the DNA TGTGCCAGCAGAGGGGACAGGGGATCCACTGAAGCTTTCTTT. Amino acids: CASRGDRGSTEAFF.

The rearrangement joins TRBV25-1 to TRBJ1-1; 7 bases map to TRBD1. V trimming: 2 bases; J trimming: 5 bases; junction bases outside the gene matches: 8. CDR1 and CDR2 from the germline V gene are MGHDK and SYGVNS. The CDR3 covers 15 residues. The CDR3 sequence is CASSENSRGNTEAFF. CDR3 DNA sequence: TGTGCCAGCAGTGAAAACTCCAGGGGGAATACTGAAGCTTTCTTT.

This clonotype came up many times. The chain has TRBV27 and TRBJ2-7; 11 nucleotides agree with TRBD1. Germline trimming cut 5 bases from V and 9 bases from J; bases unmatched to any gene: 12. Looked up from germline, CDR1 is MNHEY and CDR2 is SMNVEV (reference sequence). CDR3 size: 15 residues. CDR3: CASSGARTGGSMQYF. The CDR3 DNA follows: TGTGCCAGCAGTGGGGCCCGGACAGGGGGCTCAATGCAGTACTTC.

The chain is built from TRBV5-1 and TRBJ2-5, with D perhaps TRBD1 (6 bases). The CDR3 consists of 14 residues. Germline lookup yields CDR1 SGHRS and CDR2 YFSETQ. V shed 4 bases and J shed 5 bases, with 15 bases lying between them. The CDR3 nucleotides are TGCGCCAGCAGCCAGCAGGGACAATCGGAGACCCAGTACTTC. Amino acid sequence: CASSQQGQSETQYF.

This clonotype was observed a few times. This sequence joins TRBV6-6 and TRBJ1-5; D ambiguous. V lost 8 bases to trimming and J lost 3 bases, with 11 bases between them. The CDR3 extends over 13 amino acids. Germline CDR1 MNHNY, CDR2 SVGAGI (reference sequence). CDR3 DNA: TGTGCCAGCGGTCGTCAGACCAATCAGCCCCAGCATTTT. It codes for CASGRQTNQPQHF.

This clonotype appeared a few times. This chain uses TRBV5-1 with TRBJ2-2; 7 nucleotides line up with TRBD1. V lost 6 bases to trimming and J lost 4 bases; unmatched junction nucleotides: 6. CDR3 size: 14 residues. From germline, CDR1 is SGHRS and CDR2 YFSETQ. This CDR3 is CASTEGAGTGELFF. The DNA of the CDR3 is TGCGCCAGCACCGAGGGGGCGGGCACCGGGGAGCTGTTTTTT.

The genes are TRBV28 and TRBJ2-7; perhaps TRBD2 as D (5 bases). The V gene lost 0 bases and the J gene lost 3 bases, with 15 bases spanning the gap. This CDR3 has 16 amino acids. Germline CDR1 is MDHEN and CDR2 is SYDVKM. The CDR3 nucleotides are TGTGCCAGCAGTTTATGGGTCGGGATCAAGGGCTACGAGCAGTACGTC. Its translation: CASSLWVGIKGYEQYV.

V gene TRBV12-3 or TRBV12-4 combines with J gene TRBJ1-2, with a tentative D call TRBD1 (5 bases). Trimming removed 5 bases from V and 2 bases from J, with 12 bases in between. CDR3 length equals 14 residues. The CDR3 coding sequence is TGTGCCAGCAGTCGGGACCGACAAAACTATGGCTACACCTTC. Its protein is CASSRDRQNYGYTF.

This chain connects TRBV2 to TRBJ1-5; 8 bases align to TRBD1. Germline trimming cut 7 bases from V and 2 bases from J; bases unmatched to any gene: 7. The germline V gene encodes CDR1 SNHLY and CDR2 FYNNEI. The CDR3 contains 15 residues. CDR3 amino acids: CASKDRVGGNQPQHF. The CDR3, as DNA: TGTGCCAGCAAGGACAGGGTGGGAGGCAATCAGCCCCAGCATTTT.

In its sample, this clonotype was seen a few times. V gene TRBV6-6 combines with J gene TRBJ2-1, with 12 bases matching TRBD2. V lost 4 bases and J lost 4; bases outside the gene matches: 2. The CDR3 loop spans 15 amino acids. Germline lookup yields CDR1 MNHNY and CDR2 SVGAGI (reference sequence). The CDR3 DNA reads as TGTGCCAGCAGTTGGGGGACTAGCGGGTACAATGAGCAGTTCTTC. Translating it yields CASSWGTSGYNEQFF.

The genes are TRBV14 and TRBJ2-7, with a tentative D call TRBD1 (6 bases). The V gene's germline CDR1 is SGHDN and CDR2 FVKESK. This CDR3 is 16 amino acids long. The V gene lost 0 bases and the J gene lost 0 bases, with 12 bases spanning the gap. The CDR3 nucleotides read TGTGCCAGCAGCCAAGATGTGCAGGGGATCTCCTACGAGCAGTACTTC. Translated: CASSQDVQGISYEQYF. The whole variable domain, filled in from reference TRBV14 and TRBJ2-7, reads EAGVTQFPSHSVIEKGQTVTLRCDPISGHDNLYWYRRVMGKEIKFLLHFVKESKQDESGMPNNRFLAERTGGTYSTLKVQPAELEDSGVYFCASSQDVQGISYEQYFGPGTRLTVT.

CDR3 nucleotides: TGTGCCAGCAGCCCGCCCCCGGGGAACAATGAGCAGTTCTTC. Amino acid sequence: CASSPPPGNNEQFF. The rearrangement links TRBV7-9 to TRBJ2-1, with a weak D call TRBD2 (5 bases). V lost 5 bases and J 5 bases, leaving 13 bases between the germline ends. The CDR3 has 14 amino acids. Germline loops: CDR1 SEHNR, CDR2 FQNEAQ (reference sequence).

The genes are TRBV5-1 and TRBJ2-5; no clear D gene. Per germline, CDR1 SGHRS and CDR2 YFSETQ. Trimming removed 4 bases from V and 5 bases from J, with 18 bases in between. This CDR3 is 15 amino acids long. CDR3 residues: CASSPGPNPSETQYF. The DNA for the CDR3 is TGCGCCAGCAGCCCCGGTCCGAACCCCTCGGAGACCCAGTACTTC.

The CDR3 region has the DNA TGTGCCAGCAGCCAAGGCAGGGTTAAAGGGGATGAGCAGTTCTTC. This translates into CASSQGRVKGDEQFF. This chain links TRBV3-1 with TRBJ2-1, with a tentative D call TRBD1 (5 bases). Germline assignment: CDR1 LGHDT and CDR2 YNNKEL (reference sequence). The CDR3 is 15 amino acids. Trimming removed 1 base at V and 8 bases at J, with 15 bases between.

V usage is TRBV20-1 and J usage is TRBJ1-5; possibly TRBD1 for D (6 bases). With 0 bases removed from V and 6 bases from J, the gap between germline ends came to 18 bases. CDR3 size: 16 residues. Germline-derived CDR1 and CDR2 are DFQATT and SNEGSKA (reference sequence). Here the CDR3 DNA reads TGCAGTGCTAGAGACGCCGTTACAGGGTCGGGTCAGCCCCAGCATTTT. Translation: CSARDAVTGSGQPQHF.

This clonotype showed up just a few times. The J gene is TRBJ2-7, the V gene TRBV5-1; possible D gene TRBD2, 5 bases. V lost 0 bases and J 5 bases, leaving 12 bases between the germline ends. This CDR3 region has 14 residues. CDR1 is SGHRS, CDR2 YFSETQ, per germline. The CDR3 DNA is TGCGCCAGCAGCTTGGATGTCTCGGGAAACGAGCAGTACTTC. Translation: CASSLDVSGNEQYF. The entire variable domain, with the rest obtained from reference TRBV5-1 and TRBJ2-7, is as follows: KAGVTQTPRYLIKTRGQQVTLSCSPISGHRSVSWYQQTPGQGLQFLFEYFSETQRNKGNFPGRFSGRQFSNSRSEMNVSTLELGDSALYLCASSLDVSGNEQYFGPGTRLTVT.

This clonotype was picked up a small number of times. The V call is TRBV5-1, the J call TRBJ1-1; the D is unclear. Trimming removed 4 bases at V and 4 bases at J, with 20 bases between. CDR1 is SGHRS and CDR2 is YFSETQ in the germline V gene. This CDR3 spans 16 amino acids. This CDR3 reads CASSPGFKGPVTEAFF. In DNA form, the CDR3 reads TGCGCCAGCAGCCCCGGCTTCAAAGGGCCGGTCACTGAAGCTTTCTTT.

This clonotype was seen only once. The chain uses TRBV3-1 and TRBJ2-5; 8 positions agree with TRBD2. The CDR3 sequence is 16 residues long. CDR1 is LGHDT and CDR2 is YNNKEL in the germline V gene (reference sequence). Unmatched junction bases numbered 11, after V lost 3 bases and J lost 5 bases. The CDR3 reads CASSHLSLAAGETQYF. The CDR3, as DNA: TGTGCCAGCAGCCACCTGTCACTAGCGGCTGGGGAGACCCAGTACTTC.

This clonotype has a handful of counts. The chain combines TRBV13 with TRBJ2-5, with D possibly matching TRBD1 (5 bases). This CDR3 is 14 amino acids long. The V end was cut by 3 bases, the J end by 3 bases, with 11 bases between. Germline CDR1 reads PRHDT; CDR2 reads FYEKMQ (reference sequence). The CDR3 loop is CASSFWGREETQYF. CDR3 nucleotide sequence: TGTGCCAGCAGCTTTTGGGGCAGAGAAGAGACCCAGTACTTC.

This clonotype was counted a few times. V and J are TRBV18 and TRBJ1-6; D perhaps matches TRBD1 (5 bases). The germline gives CDR1 KGHSH, CDR2 LQKENI. The V and J ends lost 5 bases and 0 bases respectively, with 11 bases between them. The CDR3 extends over 16 amino acids. The CDR3 region is CASSYGGSSYNSPLHF. Written as DNA, the CDR3 is TGTGCCAGCTCATATGGGGGTAGCTCCTATAATTCACCCCTCCACTTT.

This clonotype was recorded many times. The V and J genes are TRBV6-5 and TRBJ1-6; 8 bases agree with TRBD1. V lost 11 bases, J lost 5 bases, and 5 bases stayed unmatched. CDR1 MNHEY and CDR2 SVGAGI come from the germline V gene. This CDR3 spans 13 amino acids. The chain's CDR3 is CAVTDRDNSPLHF. The CDR3 nucleotides are TGTGCCGTAACGGACAGGGATAATTCACCCCTCCACTTT.

This chain joins TRBV19 and TRBJ2-3, with D perhaps matching TRBD2 (6 bases). This CDR3 spans 15 amino acids. CDR1 is LNHDA, CDR2 SQIVND, per germline (reference sequence). V dropped 6 bases and J dropped 2 bases, with 15 bases sitting between them. CDR3 DNA: TGTGCCAGTAGACCGGGGCGGGGTCCCACAGATACGCAGTATTTT. It translates to CASRPGRGPTDTQYF.